This T cell receptor (beta chain) was found in a study of T cells in Graves' hyperthyroidism and ophthalmopathy. Overall study: Peripheral blood sampling occurred at initial diagnosis, before any treatment.

This clonotype occurred many times. A read error may account for a junction end that differs from germline. Isolation of PBMCs was performed on around 9.7 ml fresh peripheral blood. The TCR beta CDR3 regions underwent amplification using RNA transcripts as the source. Initially, a first-round RT-PCR of the TCR CDR3 employed the HTBI primer set. In TCRdb, the multiplex PCR reads were re-called with MiXCR into one record per CDR3 protein. Here the sample spans about 210,000 distinct CDR3 sequences, 17% being singletons. CDR3 size: 13 residues. Germline V CDR1 and CDR2: MDHEN, SYDVKM. The receptor was isolated from a man between 45 and 60 years old with Graves' hyperthyroidism. The sample comprised blood. The gene calls are TRBV28 and TRBJ2-1; the D is unclear. The CDR3 region is CASRLGSYNEQFF. For the CDR3, the DNA is TGTGCCAGCCGTTTAGGATCCTACAATGAGCAGTTCTTC. The full variable domain, its missing parts supplied by reference TRBV28 and TRBJ2-1, is DVKVTQSSRYLVKRTGEKVFLECVQDMDHENMFWYRQDPGLGLRLIYFSYDVKMKEKGDIPEGYSVSREKKERFSLILESASTNQTSMYLCASRLGSYNEQFFGPGTRLTVL.